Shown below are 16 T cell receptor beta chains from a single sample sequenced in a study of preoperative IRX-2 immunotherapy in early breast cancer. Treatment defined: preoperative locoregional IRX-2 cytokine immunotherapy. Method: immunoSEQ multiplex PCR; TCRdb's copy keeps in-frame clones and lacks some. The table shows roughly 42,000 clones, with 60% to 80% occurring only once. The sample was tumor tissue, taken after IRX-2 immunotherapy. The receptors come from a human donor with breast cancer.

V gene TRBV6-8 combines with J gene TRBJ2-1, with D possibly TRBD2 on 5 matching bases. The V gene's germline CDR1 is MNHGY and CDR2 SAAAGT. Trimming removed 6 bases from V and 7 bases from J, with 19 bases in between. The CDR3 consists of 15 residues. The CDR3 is CASSYQLGARNEQFF. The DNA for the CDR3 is TGTGCCAGCAGCTACCAGCTGGGAGCGCGGAATGAGCAGTTCTTC.

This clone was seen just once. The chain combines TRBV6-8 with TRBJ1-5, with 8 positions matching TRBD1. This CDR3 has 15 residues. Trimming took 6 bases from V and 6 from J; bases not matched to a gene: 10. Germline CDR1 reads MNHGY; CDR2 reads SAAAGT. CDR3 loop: CASREGQGAGQPQHF. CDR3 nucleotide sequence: TGTGCCAGCAGAGAAGGTCAGGGGGCGGGTCAGCCCCAGCATTTT.

CDR3 sequence: CAWSVGETQYF. The CDR3 region has the DNA TGTGCCTGGAGTGTAGGGGAGACCCAGTACTTC. The rearrangement links TRBV30 to TRBJ2-5; D uncertain. V gave up 0 bases and J gave up 5 bases, with 4 bases separating them. CDR1 is GTSNPN and CDR2 is SVGIG in the germline V gene (reference sequence). This CDR3 has 11 residues.

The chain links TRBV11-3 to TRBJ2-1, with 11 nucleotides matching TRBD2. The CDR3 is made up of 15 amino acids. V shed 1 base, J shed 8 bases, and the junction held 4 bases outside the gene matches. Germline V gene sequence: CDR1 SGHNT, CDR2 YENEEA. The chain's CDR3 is CASSLGSGGVDEQFF. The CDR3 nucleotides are TGTGCCAGCAGCTTAGGTAGCGGGGGGGTGGATGAGCAGTTCTTC.

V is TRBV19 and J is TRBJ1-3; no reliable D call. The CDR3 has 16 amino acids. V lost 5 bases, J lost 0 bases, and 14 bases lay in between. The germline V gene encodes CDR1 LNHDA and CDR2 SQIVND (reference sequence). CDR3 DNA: TGTGCCAGTAGTCTCCTGGGCCCGACCTCTGGAAACACCATATATTTT. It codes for CASSLLGPTSGNTIYF. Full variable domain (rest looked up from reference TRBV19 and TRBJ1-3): DGGITQSPKYLFRKEGQNVTLSCEQNLNHDAMYWYRQDPGQGLRLIYYSQIVNDFQKGDIAEGYSVSREKKESFPLTVTSAQKNPTAFYLCASSLLGPTSGNTIYFGEGSWLTVV.

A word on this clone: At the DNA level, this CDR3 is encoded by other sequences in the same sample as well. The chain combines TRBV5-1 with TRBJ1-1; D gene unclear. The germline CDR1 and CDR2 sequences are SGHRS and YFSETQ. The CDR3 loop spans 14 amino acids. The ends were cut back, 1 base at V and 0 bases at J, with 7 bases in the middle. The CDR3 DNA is TGCGCCAGCAGCTTGAAGGGCCTGAACACTGAAGCTTTCTTT. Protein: CASSLKGLNTEAFF. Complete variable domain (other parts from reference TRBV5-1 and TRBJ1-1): KAGVTQTPRYLIKTRGQQVTLSCSPISGHRSVSWYQQTPGQGLQFLFEYFSETQRNKGNFPGRFSGRQFSNSRSEMNVSTLELGDSALYLCASSLKGLNTEAFFGQGTRLTVV.

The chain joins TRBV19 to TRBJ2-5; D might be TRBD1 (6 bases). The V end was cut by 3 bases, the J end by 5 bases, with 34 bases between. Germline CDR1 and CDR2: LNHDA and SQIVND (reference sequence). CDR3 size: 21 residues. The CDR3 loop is CASSIIRGATGTSFPAETQYF. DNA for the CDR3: TGTGCCAGTAGTATTATAAGGGGTGCCACCGGGACATCGTTTCCAGCGGAGACCCAGTACTTC.

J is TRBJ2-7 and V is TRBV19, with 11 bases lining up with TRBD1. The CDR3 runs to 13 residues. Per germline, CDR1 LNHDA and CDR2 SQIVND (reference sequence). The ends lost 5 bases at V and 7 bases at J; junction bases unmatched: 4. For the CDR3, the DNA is TGTGCCAGTAGTGGAGGACAGGGGGCAGAGCAGTACTTC. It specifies CASSGGQGAEQYF.

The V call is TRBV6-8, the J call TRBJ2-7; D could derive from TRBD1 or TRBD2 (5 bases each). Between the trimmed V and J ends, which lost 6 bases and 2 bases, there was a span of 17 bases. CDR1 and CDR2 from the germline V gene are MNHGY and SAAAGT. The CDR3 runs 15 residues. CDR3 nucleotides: TGTGCCAGCAGGGACCGCGAACTAGGGGCCTACGAGCAGTACTTC. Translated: CASRDRELGAYEQYF.

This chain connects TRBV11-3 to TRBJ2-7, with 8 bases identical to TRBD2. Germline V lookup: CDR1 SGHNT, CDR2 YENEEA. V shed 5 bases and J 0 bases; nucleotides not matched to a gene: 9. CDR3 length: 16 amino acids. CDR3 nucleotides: TGTGCCAGCAGCCTAGGACTAGCCTATGACTCCTACGAGCAGTACTTC. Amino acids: CASSLGLAYDSYEQYF.

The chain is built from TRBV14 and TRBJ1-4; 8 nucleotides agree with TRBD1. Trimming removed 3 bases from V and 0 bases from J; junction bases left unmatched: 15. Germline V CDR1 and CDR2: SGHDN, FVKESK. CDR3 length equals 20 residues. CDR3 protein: CASSHTGRDRLSSTNEKLFF. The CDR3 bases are TGTGCCAGCAGCCACACGGGCAGGGACAGGCTATCTTCAACTAATGAAAAACTGTTTTTT.

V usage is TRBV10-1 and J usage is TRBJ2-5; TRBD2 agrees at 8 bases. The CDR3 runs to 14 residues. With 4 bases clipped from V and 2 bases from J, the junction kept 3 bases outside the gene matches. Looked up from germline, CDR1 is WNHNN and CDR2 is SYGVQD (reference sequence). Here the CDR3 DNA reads TGCGCCAGCAGTGGACGGGAGGGACAAGAGACCCAGTACTTC. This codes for CASSGREGQETQYF.

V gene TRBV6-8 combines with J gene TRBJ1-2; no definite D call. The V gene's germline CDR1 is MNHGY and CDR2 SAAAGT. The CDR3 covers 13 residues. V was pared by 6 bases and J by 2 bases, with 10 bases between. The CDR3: CASRSGRNYGYTF. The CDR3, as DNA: TGTGCCAGCAGGAGTGGAAGGAACTATGGCTACACCTTC.

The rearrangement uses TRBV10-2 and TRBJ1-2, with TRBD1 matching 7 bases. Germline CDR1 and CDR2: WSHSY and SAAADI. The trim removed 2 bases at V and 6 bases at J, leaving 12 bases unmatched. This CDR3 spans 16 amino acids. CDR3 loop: CASSEPNRGGIDGYTF. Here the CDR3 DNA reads TGCGCCAGCAGTGAGCCAAACAGGGGAGGTATAGATGGCTACACCTTC.

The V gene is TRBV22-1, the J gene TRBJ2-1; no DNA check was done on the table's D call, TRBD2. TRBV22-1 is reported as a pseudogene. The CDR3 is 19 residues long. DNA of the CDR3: TGTGCCAGCAGCGCGCAGGGATGGGGACTAGCGGCCTCCTACAATGAGCAGTTCTTC. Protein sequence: CASSAQGWGLAASYNEQFF.

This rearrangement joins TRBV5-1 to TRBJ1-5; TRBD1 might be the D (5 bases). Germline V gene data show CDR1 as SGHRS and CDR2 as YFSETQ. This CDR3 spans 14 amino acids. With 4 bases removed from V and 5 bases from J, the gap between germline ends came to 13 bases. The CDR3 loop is CASSPDTPHQPQHF. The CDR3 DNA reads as TGCGCCAGCAGCCCGGACACCCCTCATCAGCCCCAGCATTTT.